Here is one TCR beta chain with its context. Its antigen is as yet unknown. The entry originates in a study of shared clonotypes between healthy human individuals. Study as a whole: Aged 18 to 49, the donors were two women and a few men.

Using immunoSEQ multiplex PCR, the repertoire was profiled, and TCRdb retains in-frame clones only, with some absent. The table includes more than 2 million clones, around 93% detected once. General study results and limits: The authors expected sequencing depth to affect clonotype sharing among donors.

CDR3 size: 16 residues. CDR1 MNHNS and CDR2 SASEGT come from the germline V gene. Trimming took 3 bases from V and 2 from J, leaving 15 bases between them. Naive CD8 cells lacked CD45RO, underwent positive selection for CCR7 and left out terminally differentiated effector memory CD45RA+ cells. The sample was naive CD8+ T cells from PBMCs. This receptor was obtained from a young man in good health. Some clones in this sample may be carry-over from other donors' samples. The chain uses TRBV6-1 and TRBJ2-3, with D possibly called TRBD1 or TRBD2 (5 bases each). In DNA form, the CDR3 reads TGTGCCAGCAGTGATAAATCCGGGACCCTCACAGATACGCAGTATTTT. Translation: CASSDKSGTLTDTQYF.